These 29 T cell receptor beta chains came from one sample sequenced in a study of beta chain features in type 1 diabetes. Investigators reverse transcribed all isolated RNA, so they sequenced expressed TCRB transcripts. Here immunoSEQ multiplex PCR was the method, and the copy in TCRdb shows in-frame clones only, minus some. Of a few hundred thousand clones in the sample, roughly 16% were seen once. The sequencing input was naive CD4+ T cells from blood. The receptors derive from a woman in her late teens or twenties in good health.

This chain connects TRBV25-1 to TRBJ2-1; a weak D match, TRBD2 (6 bases). This CDR3 spans 13 amino acids. The V and J ends lost 7 bases and 8 bases respectively, with 15 bases between them. Germline V gene data show CDR1 as MGHDK and CDR2 as SYGVNS. CDR3 sequence: CASKAGSGHEQFF. The CDR3 nucleotides read TGTGCCAGCAAGGCGGGAAGCGGTCATGAGCAGTTCTTC.

This clone was seen a handful of times. The V call is TRBV19, the J call TRBJ1-2; TRBD1 agrees at 9 bases. The CDR3 totals 13 residues. Germline CDR1 and CDR2: LNHDA and SQIVND (reference sequence). Trimming took 3 bases from V and 8 from J; bases not matched to a gene: 4. DNA of the CDR3: TGTGCCAGTAGTATCCGGGACAGGGACGGCTACACCTTC. Protein: CASSIRDRDGYTF.

The CDR3 protein is CASSALTSGTDTQYF. The CDR3, as DNA: TGTGCCAGCAGTGCGTTAACTAGCGGGACAGATACGCAGTATTTT. V gene TRBV25-1 combines with J gene TRBJ2-3; 9 bases are shared with TRBD2. This CDR3 is 15 amino acids long. Germline values: CDR1 MGHDK, CDR2 SYGVNS. V lost 4 bases to trimming and J lost 3 bases; unmatched junction nucleotides: 5.

In this sample, this clone turned up a few times. This sequence joins TRBV5-1 and TRBJ2-7; a weak D match, TRBD2 (6 bases). CDR1 SGHRS and CDR2 YFSETQ come from the germline V gene. V shed 0 bases and J shed 3 bases, with 10 bases lying between them. The CDR3 sequence is 14 residues long. CDR3 DNA sequence: TGCGCCAGCAGCTTGGTGGTGGGAGGCTACGAGCAGTACTTC. Its translation: CASSLVVGGYEQYF. Full variable domain (outside the CDR3, taken from reference TRBV5-1 and TRBJ2-7): KAGVTQTPRYLIKTRGQQVTLSCSPISGHRSVSWYQQTPGQGLQFLFEYFSETQRNKGNFPGRFSGRQFSNSRSEMNVSTLELGDSALYLCASSLVVGGYEQYFGPGTRLTVT.

The chain links TRBV29-1 to TRBJ2-1, with 11 positions matching TRBD1. With 7 bases clipped from V and 8 bases from J, the junction kept 7 bases outside the gene matches. The CDR3 length is 13 residues. Germline V gene sequence: CDR1 SQVTM, CDR2 ANQGSEA. This CDR3 is CSARRTGGDEQFF. The CDR3 nucleotides are TGCAGCGCCCGTAGGACAGGGGGCGATGAGCAGTTCTTC.

V and J are TRBV5-4 and TRBJ1-1, with 10 bases aligning to TRBD1. The germline V gene encodes CDR1 SGHNT and CDR2 YYREEE (reference sequence). After removal of 5 bases from V and 6 bases from J, the junction contained 10 bases not matched to a gene. This CDR3 spans 15 amino acids. CDR3 nucleotides: TGTGCCAGCAGATCGGGACAGGGGTTCCGGGCTGAAGCTTTCTTT. Translating gives CASRSGQGFRAEAFF. Drawing the rest from reference TRBV5-4 and TRBJ1-1, the complete variable domain is ETGVTQSPTHLIKTRGQQVTLRCSSQSGHNTVSWYQQALGQGPQFIFQYYREEENGRGNFPPRFSGLQFPNYSSELNVNALELDDSALYLCASRSGQGFRAEAFFGQGTRLTVV.

There are a few counts of this clone. V is TRBV5-6 and J is TRBJ2-7; the D gene is possibly TRBD1 (5 bases). Trimming cost V 5 bases and J 7 bases, with 13 bases left between them. CDR1 SGHDT and CDR2 YYEEEE come from the germline V gene. The CDR3 contains 12 residues. In DNA form, the CDR3 reads TGTGCCAGCAGTTCTCAGGGTTGGGAGCAGTACTTC. Its translation is CASSSQGWEQYF.

The chain couples TRBV6-6 to TRBJ1-2, with TRBD1 identical over 9 bases. The CDR3 spans 14 residues. Germline CDR1 and CDR2: MNHNY and SVGAGI (reference sequence). J lost 8 bases, V lost 4 bases, and 8 bases had no gene match. The CDR3 region is CASSSLTGGNGYTF. DNA of the CDR3: TGTGCCAGCAGTTCCCTGACAGGGGGAAACGGCTACACCTTC.

The chain couples TRBV30 to TRBJ2-2; D ambiguous. CDR1 GTSNPN and CDR2 SVGIG come from the germline V gene (reference sequence). Between the trimmed V and J ends, which lost 1 base and 4 bases, there was a span of 7 bases. The CDR3 contains 13 residues. CDR3 in amino acids: CAWSEPITGELFF. In DNA form, the CDR3 reads TGTGCCTGGAGTGAACCTATCACCGGGGAGCTGTTTTTT.

V gene TRBV2 combines with J gene TRBJ1-5; possible D gene TRBD1, 6 bases. There are 13 residues in the CDR3. In germline, CDR1 is SNHLY, CDR2 FYNNEI. Trimming stripped 6 bases from V and 3 bases from J, with 9 bases between. The CDR3 reads CASSGQYNQPQHF. The CDR3 coding sequence is TGTGCCAGCAGCGGACAGTACAATCAGCCCCAGCATTTT.

In its sample, this clone was seen a few times. The genes are TRBV18 and TRBJ1-5; 9 nucleotides match TRBD1. The CDR3 totals 15 residues. In germline, CDR1 is KGHSH, CDR2 LQKENI. Trimming cost V 6 bases and J 6 bases; bases outside gene matches: 9. This chain's CDR3 is CASSWGQGISQPQHF. The CDR3 bases are TGTGCCAGCTCGTGGGGACAGGGAATTAGTCAGCCCCAGCATTTT.

The chain combines TRBV7-2 with TRBJ1-1; D is undetermined. Germline values: CDR1 SGHTA, CDR2 FQGNSA. The ends were cut back, 1 base at V and 2 bases at J, with 14 bases in the middle. The CDR3 length is 16 residues. CDR3 in amino acids: CASSLVYLTSNTEAFF. The CDR3, as DNA: TGTGCCAGCAGCTTAGTTTACCTTACTAGTAACACTGAAGCTTTCTTT.

This chain connects TRBV29-1 to TRBJ2-1, with 10 positions matching TRBD2. The CDR3 totals 15 residues. Germline assignment: CDR1 SQVTM and CDR2 ANQGSEA. With 3 bases clipped from V and 7 bases from J, the junction kept 9 bases outside the gene matches. The CDR3 spells CSVDAASGSVNEQFF. In DNA, the CDR3 is TGCAGCGTTGATGCTGCTAGCGGGAGTGTAAATGAGCAGTTCTTC.

The genes are TRBV18 and TRBJ1-2; D is undetermined. The germline CDR1 and CDR2 sequences are KGHSH and LQKENI. This CDR3 has 15 residues. V dropped 6 bases and J dropped 4 bases, with 18 bases sitting between them. The CDR3 reads CASSPDLSGGYGYTF. The DNA of the CDR3 is TGTGCCAGCTCTCCCGACCTCTCCGGAGGCTATGGCTACACCTTC. Variable domain in full (rest from reference TRBV18 and TRBJ1-2): NAGVMQNPRHLVRRRGQEARLRCSPMKGHSHVYWYRQLPEEGLKFMVYLQKENIIDESGMPKERFSAEFPKEGPSILRIQQVVRGDSAAYFCASSPDLSGGYGYTFGSGTRLTVV.

This clone has more than one count but fewer than ten. The chain combines TRBV7-9 with TRBJ1-1; unclear D gene. From germline, CDR1 is SEHNR and CDR2 FQNEAQ (reference sequence). The CDR3 is made up of 14 amino acids. The V gene lost 5 bases and the J gene lost 6 bases, with 16 bases spanning the gap. CDR3 loop: CASSALPGFPEAFF. In DNA form, the CDR3 reads TGTGCCAGCAGCGCTCTGCCGGGGTTTCCTGAAGCTTTCTTT.

This clone came up a few times. The chain recombines TRBV29-1 with TRBJ2-2, with 7 positions matching TRBD1. After removal of 4 bases from V and 4 bases from J, the junction contained 12 bases not matched to a gene. The CDR3 covers 16 residues. Germline-derived CDR1 and CDR2 are SQVTM and ANQGSEA. The CDR3 region is CSVAESWTGSTGELFF. Written as DNA, the CDR3 is TGCAGCGTTGCTGAAAGCTGGACAGGCAGCACCGGGGAGCTGTTTTTT.

The V call is TRBV30, the J call TRBJ1-2; D remains ambiguous. CDR1 and CDR2 from the germline V gene are GTSNPN and SVGIG (reference sequence). V lost 0 bases, J lost 5 bases, and 7 bases lay in between. This CDR3 has 12 amino acids. CDR3 nucleotides: TGTGCCTGGAGTGTACAGAGATATGGCTACACCTTC. This codes for CAWSVQRYGYTF.

This clone has a handful of counts. The chain has TRBV4-3 and TRBJ2-1; D might be TRBD2 (5 bases). This CDR3 region has 14 residues. V shed 2 bases and J shed 9 bases, with 14 bases lying between them. Germline V CDR1 and CDR2: LGHNA, YSLEER. CDR3 sequence reads: CASSQRLTGSEQFF. As DNA, the CDR3 is TGCGCCAGCAGCCAACGACTTACGGGGAGTGAGCAGTTCTTC.

This clone is a singleton in its sample. The rearrangement joins TRBV15 to TRBJ2-1; TRBD1 might be the D (6 bases). Germline V lookup: CDR1 LNHNV, CDR2 YYDKDF (reference sequence). The V gene lost 0 bases and the J gene lost 9 bases, with 18 bases spanning the gap. The CDR3 consists of 16 residues. The CDR3 DNA follows: TGTGCCACCAGCAGAGAAGCAGGGGTCCCCTGGGGTGAGCAGTTCTTC. Its protein product is CATSREAGVPWGEQFF.

The sample holds a few counts of this clone. V is TRBV30 and J is TRBJ1-1; D gene unclear. There are 13 residues in the CDR3. V lost 4 bases and J 1 base, leaving 10 bases between the germline ends. Germline values: CDR1 GTSNPN, CDR2 SVGIG (reference sequence). This chain's CDR3 is CAWNYGQNTEAFF. The DNA for the CDR3 is TGTGCCTGGAATTACGGTCAGAACACTGAAGCTTTCTTT.

V gene TRBV7-2 combines with J gene TRBJ2-2, with TRBD1 matching over 7 bases. CDR3 length: 16 amino acids. V dropped 4 bases and J dropped 8; count of bases not matched to a gene: 13. The germline gives CDR1 SGHTA, CDR2 FQGNSA. The CDR3, as DNA: TGTGCCAGCAGCTCTAACCCCGGGACAGTCTTGGGGGAGCTGTTTTTT. It is translated as CASSSNPGTVLGELFF.

The CDR3 reads CAWGSGMGDTQYF. For the CDR3, the DNA is TGTGCTTGGGGTAGCGGGATGGGGGATACGCAGTATTTT. V gene TRBV30 combines with J gene TRBJ2-3, with 8 positions matching TRBD2. This CDR3 is built from 13 residues. Germline loops: CDR1 GTSNPN, CDR2 SVGIG (reference sequence).

This clone was counted only a few times. The chain is built from TRBV5-1 and TRBJ2-1, with a possible D match to TRBD2 (6 bases). With 5 bases removed from V and 0 bases from J, the gap between germline ends came to 12 bases. This CDR3 has 15 residues. In germline, CDR1 is SGHRS, CDR2 YFSETQ. Here the CDR3 DNA reads TGCGCCAGCAGGCTTAGCGGATCCTCCTACAATGAGCAGTTCTTC. This translates into CASRLSGSSYNEQFF.

This clone was detected a few times. The chain is built from TRBV28 and TRBJ2-7; D is ambiguous. The germline V and J ends were trimmed by 5 bases and 3 bases, with 14 bases remaining between them. This CDR3 is built from 14 residues. Germline-derived CDR1 and CDR2 are MDHEN and SYDVKM. In DNA form, the CDR3 reads TGTGCCAGCAGTCCAATGAGGCTACACTACGAGCAGTACTTC. Translating gives CASSPMRLHYEQYF.

The chain recombines TRBV27 with TRBJ2-6; 10 nucleotides match TRBD1. The V segment lost 4 bases and the J segment 4 bases; nucleotides outside the gene matches: 4. The CDR3 extends over 16 amino acids. Looked up from germline, CDR1 is MNHEY and CDR2 is SMNVEV (reference sequence). CDR3 DNA: TGTGCCAGCAGTTGGGACAGGGGAGCAGGGGCCAACGTCCTGACTTTC. Protein: CASSWDRGAGANVLTF.

The chain carries TRBV29-1 and TRBJ2-1; TRBD2 matches at 7 bases. The CDR3 has 18 residues. V was pared by 4 bases and J by 1 base, with 16 bases of the junction left unmatched. Per germline, CDR1 SQVTM and CDR2 ANQGSEA. CDR3 in DNA: TGCAGCGTTGCCGGGGGTGTGGCGGCGGGAGTGTCCTACAATGAGCAGTTCTTC. Residues: CSVAGGVAAGVSYNEQFF.

V and J are TRBV10-2 and TRBJ2-7, with 9 bases fitting TRBD2. This CDR3 comprises 15 residues. V shed 5 bases and J 7 bases; nucleotides not matched to a gene: 12. Per germline, CDR1 WSHSY and CDR2 SAAADI. This CDR3 is CASSLEAGGPGEQYF. The CDR3 DNA sequence: TGCGCCAGCAGTCTAGAGGCGGGAGGGCCGGGTGAGCAGTACTTC.

The sample holds a few counts of this clone. This chain links TRBV6-5 with TRBJ2-7; D remains unclear. CDR3 length: 13 residues. Trimming removed 5 bases from V and 1 base from J, with 9 bases in between. The germline V gene has CDR1 MNHEY and CDR2 SVGAGI. In nucleotides, the CDR3 is TGTGCCAGCAGTCCGACTGTTTCCTACGAGCAGTACTTC. This sequence encodes CASSPTVSYEQYF.

V is TRBV18 and J is TRBJ1-5; D possibly corresponds to TRBD1 (5 bases). Trimming shortened V by 3 bases and J by 1 base, and 10 bases separated the two germline ends. CDR3 length: 15 amino acids. Germline V gene data show CDR1 as KGHSH and CDR2 as LQKENI. The CDR3 region is CASSPAGQSNQPQHF. The DNA for the CDR3 is TGTGCCAGCTCACCGGCGGGGCAGAGCAATCAGCCCCAGCATTTT.